These T cell receptor beta chains were read from a single sample in a study of technical replicates of blood from a handful of donors. Profiled with immunoSEQ multiplex PCR; TCRdb holds only in-frame clones, not every one. This table holds about 76,000 clones, 80% to 90% found once. The source material was PBMCs. The receptors come from a human donor in good health. Some clones in this sample may be carry-over from other donors' samples. Both conserved end residues are part of each CDR3. The order of the fields is J gene, V gene, D gene, clone size, CDR3 DNA, CDR3 protein. The D gene is left open where the match is weak. The listing skips clone size in some rows; elsewhere it reads once, few, many or a size class.

TRBJ2-7,TRBV4-3,TRBD2,.,TGCGCCAGCAGCCAAGAAGTCTGGCGGGGGGGCTACGAGCAGTACTTC,CASSQEVWRGGYEQYF
TRBJ1-2,TRBV6-1,.,.,TGTGCCAGCAGCGACAGGCTCCAGGGCTACACCTTC,CASSDRLQGYTF
TRBJ2-1,TRBV7-9,TRBD2,.,TGTGCCAGCAGCTTAGAAGGCGGGAGTTGGAAAAATGAGCAGTTCTTC,CASSLEGGSWKNEQFF
TRBJ2-1,TRBV29-1,.,once,TGCAGCGTTCCAAATTACAATGAGCAGTTCTTC,CSVPNYNEQFF
TRBJ2-1,TRBV7-2,.,.,TGTGCCAGCAGCTTAACGGTCGTGGTCAGAGACAGTCCCTACAATGAGCAGTTCTTC,CASSLTVVVRDSPYNEQFF
TRBJ2-3,TRBV7-2,.,.,TGTGCCAGCAGCAACTTTGTTGATACGCAGTATTTT,CASSNFVDTQYF
TRBJ1-2,TRBV30,TRBD1,.,TGTGCCTGGAGTGGCCGAAGACAGGGAGGAGGCTACACCTTC,CAWSGRRQGGGYTF
TRBJ1-1,TRBV13,TRBD1,.,TGTGCCAGCAGCCTTCATGACAGGGTAAACACTGAAGCTTTCTTT,CASSLHDRVNTEAFF
TRBJ2-3,TRBV30,.,once,TGTGCCTGGGGCCCTCCCACGCAGTATTTT,CAWGPPTQYF
TRBJ1-1,TRBV7-2,.,.,TGTGCCAGCACCCAAAGTCGGGACTACACTGAAGCTTTCTTT,CASTQSRDYTEAFF
TRBJ2-7,TRBV9,.,.,TGTGCCAGCAGCCCGGGGGTATCGACCTACGAGCAGTACTTC,CASSPGVSTYEQYF
TRBJ1-1,TRBV5-6,.,.,TGTGCCAGCAGCGAAGGACAGTTGAACACTGAAGCTTTCTTT,CASSEGQLNTEAFF
TRBJ2-3,TRBV5-1,.,.,TGCGCCAGCAGCACTTCTAGCACAGATACGCAGTATTTT,CASSTSSTDTQYF
TRBJ1-4,TRBV9,.,.,TGTGCCAGCAGCGTAGGAGGGGGTGCTGAAAAACTGTTTTTT,CASSVGGGAEKLFF
TRBJ1-1,TRBV11-2,TRBD1,few,TGTGCCAGCAGCAGGTACAGGGGCACTGAAGCTTTCTTT,CASSRYRGTEAFF
TRBJ2-7,TRBV4-3,TRBD1,.,TGCGCCAGCAGCCAAGACAGGGGGCGTTCCTACGAGCAGTACTTC,CASSQDRGRSYEQYF
TRBJ2-3,TRBV6-4,TRBD2,few,TGTGCCAGCAGTGCAGCGGGAGCAGATACGCAGTATTTT,CASSAAGADTQYF
TRBJ2-3,TRBV5-6,TRBD2,.,TGTGCCAGCAGCTTTTTGGGGGAGGGAGATACGCAGTATTTT,CASSFLGEGDTQYF
TRBJ2-3,TRBV4-2,TRBD2,.,TGTGCCAGCAGCCAGCGCGGGGGGTCCGCAGATACGCAGTATTTT,CASSQRGGSADTQYF
TRBJ2-7,TRBV6-1,.,once,TGTGCCAGCAAGGCAGGCTACGAGCAGTACTTC,CASKAGYEQYF
TRBJ1-6,TRBV4-3,TRBD1,.,TGCGCCAGCAGCCAAGGGGACAGAGTAAATTCACCCCTCCACTTT,CASSQGDRVNSPLHF
TRBJ1-2,TRBV5-4,.,.,TGTGCCAGCAGCTTGGGTGGACAGACGGCGGGCGGCTACACCTTC,CASSLGGQTAGGYTF
TRBJ2-5,TRBV5-1,TRBD1,.,TGCGCCAGCAGACGACAGGGGGCGCGTCTGGAGACCCAGTACTTC,CASRRQGARLETQYF
TRBJ1-4,TRBV6-6,.,.,TGTGCCAGCAGTTCTAGAGGGAATGAAAAACTGTTTTTT,CASSSRGNEKLFF
TRBJ2-2,TRBV6-6,.,.,TGTGCCAGCAGTGTGAGCGGGGAGCTGTTTTTT,CASSVSGELFF
TRBJ1-2,TRBV7-3,TRBD1,few,TGTGCCAGCAGCCAGGACAGGGACGGTGGCTACACCTTC,CASSQDRDGGYTF
TRBJ2-7,TRBV4-3,.,.,TGCGCCAGCAGCCAAGATTTCCTCCCTCCCTCCTACGAGCAGTACTTC,CASSQDFLPPSYEQYF
TRBJ2-7,TRBV7-2,TRBD2,.,TGTGCCAGCAGCCCTGAAAGCGGGGGCGAGCAGTACTTC,CASSPESGGEQYF
TRBJ1-1,TRBV7-9,.,few,TGTGCCAGCAGAAATACAGGGCGGAACACTGAAGCTTTCTTT,CASRNTGRNTEAFF
TRBJ2-3,TRBV7-2,.,.,TGTGCCAGCAGCTTAGTTAGCCACACAGATACGCAGTATTTT,CASSLVSHTDTQYF
TRBJ1-1,TRBV6-1,.,.,TGTGCCAGCACGAGGCAAGTGAACACTGAAGCTTTCTTT,CASTRQVNTEAFF
TRBJ1-3,TRBV6-1,TRBD1,.,TGTGCCAGCAGACCAACAGGGGAGGGAAACACCATATATTTT,CASRPTGEGNTIYF
TRBJ1-1,TRBV19,.,.,TGTGCCAGTAGGGCCCTGGGGAGAGAAGCTTTCTTT,CASRALGREAFF
TRBJ1-5,TRBV6-5,.,once,TGTGCCAGCAGTAGGACGCGGGGGGAGGGTCAGCCCCAGCATTTT,CASSRTRGEGQPQHF
TRBJ1-2,TRBV18,TRBD1,.,TGTGCCAGCTCAATGGGGACAGGGGAATATGGCTACACCTTC,CASSMGTGEYGYTF
TRBJ2-7,TRBV7-2,.,.,TGTGCCAGCAGCCCTACCCGGACTAATTCGGACGAGCAGTACTTC,CASSPTRTNSDEQYF
TRBJ1-1,TRBV19,.,.,TGTGCCAGTAGTAGACCCCCCCGCCGGGGGAACACTGAAGCTTTCTTT,CASSRPPRRGNTEAFF
TRBJ1-2,TRBV7-8,.,.,TGTGCCAGCAGCTTATCAGGGGCGGGCGGCTACACCTTC,CASSLSGAGGYTF
TRBJ1-6,TRBV2,.,.,TGTGCCAGTCGTATAAGGGGGGGCGAATCACCCCTCCACTTT,CASRIRGGESPLHF
TRBJ1-4,TRBV7-9,TRBD1,once,TGTGCCAGCAGCTTAGGGGGACAGTCAAATGAAAAACTGTTTTTT,CASSLGGQSNEKLFF